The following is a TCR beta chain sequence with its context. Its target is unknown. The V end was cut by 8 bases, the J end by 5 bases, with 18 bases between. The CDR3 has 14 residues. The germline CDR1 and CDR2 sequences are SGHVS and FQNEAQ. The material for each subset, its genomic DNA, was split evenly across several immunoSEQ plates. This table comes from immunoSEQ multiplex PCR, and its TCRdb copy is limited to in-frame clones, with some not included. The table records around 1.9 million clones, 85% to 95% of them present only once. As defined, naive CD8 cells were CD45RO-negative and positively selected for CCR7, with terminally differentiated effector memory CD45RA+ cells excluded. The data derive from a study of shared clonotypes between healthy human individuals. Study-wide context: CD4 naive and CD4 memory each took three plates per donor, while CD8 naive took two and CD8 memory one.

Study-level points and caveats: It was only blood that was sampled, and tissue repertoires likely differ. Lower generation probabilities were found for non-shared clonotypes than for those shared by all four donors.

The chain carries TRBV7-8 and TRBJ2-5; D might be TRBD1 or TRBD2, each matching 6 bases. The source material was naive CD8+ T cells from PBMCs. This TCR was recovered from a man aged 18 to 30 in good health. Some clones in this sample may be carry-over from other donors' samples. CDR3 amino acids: CASGKGGWMETQYF. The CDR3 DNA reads TGTGCCAGCGGCAAGGGGGGCTGGATGGAGACCCAGTACTTC.